The clone carrying this T cell receptor (beta chain) was seen once. Authors' methods: Reference gene primer amplification yielded estimated nucleated cell counts. This table comes from immunoSEQ multiplex PCR, and its TCRdb copy is limited to in-frame clones, with some not included. That table supplies the V and J calls and clone size; D and trimming were determined from the DNA. Here the sample spans 100,000 to 150,000 clones, 80% to 90% being singletons. This sample is part of a study of blood T cell repertoires in COVID-19. Study-wide background: From the United States, Italy and Spain came samples of acute and convalescent COVID-19. In each case, the material was cDNA or gDNA derived from T cells, B-cell-depleted T cells, or PBMCs.

There are 15 residues in the CDR3. Trimming removed 2 bases at V and 4 bases at J, with 11 bases between. Germline CDR1 is ENHRY and CDR2 is SYGVKD. The sequence came from a man between 65 and 85 years old with active or convalescent COVID-19. The sequenced sample consisted of peripheral blood. The chain links TRBV10-3 to TRBJ2-2; TRBD1 might be the D (7 bases). The CDR3 loop reads CAISERGTVTGELFF. As DNA, the CDR3 is TGTGCCATCAGTGAGCGGGGGACAGTCACCGGGGAGCTGTTTTTT.